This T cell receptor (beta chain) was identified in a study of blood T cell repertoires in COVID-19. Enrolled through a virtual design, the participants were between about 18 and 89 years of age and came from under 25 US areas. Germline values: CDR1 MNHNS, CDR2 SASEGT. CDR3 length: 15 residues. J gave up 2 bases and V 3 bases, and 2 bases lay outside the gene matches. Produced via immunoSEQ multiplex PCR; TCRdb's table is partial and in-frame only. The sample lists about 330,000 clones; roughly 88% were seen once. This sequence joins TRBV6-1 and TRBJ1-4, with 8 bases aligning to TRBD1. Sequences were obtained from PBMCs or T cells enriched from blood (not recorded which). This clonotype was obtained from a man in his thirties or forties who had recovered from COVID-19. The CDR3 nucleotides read TGTGCCAGCAGTGATAACAGGGGGACTAATGAAAAACTGTTTTTT. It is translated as CASSDNRGTNEKLFF.